A selection of T cell receptor beta chains follows, all from one sample in a study of spatial heterogeneity in lung cancer. TCRdb reprocessed the 5' RACE reads with MiXCR, giving one entry per CDR3 protein. The sample has 40,000 to 50,000 distinct CDR3 sequences; approximately 14% are singletons. Material: PBMCs, obtained at surgery. These receptors all stem from a male donor with early-stage non-small cell lung cancer. Each CDR3 is given with its conserved first and last residue. Each record gives: V gene, clone size, J gene, D gene, CDR3 DNA, CDR3 protein. The D gene is left open where the match is weak. Rows give clone size only sometimes, using once, few, many, or a class for an expanded clone.

V gene: TRBV5-5
clone size: NA
J gene: TRBJ2-2
D gene: NA
CDR3 DNA: TGTGCCAGCAGCTTGTTACTCGCGAACACCGGGGAGCTGTTTTTT
CDR3 protein: CASSLLLANTGELFF

V gene: TRBV7-2
clone size: NA
J gene: TRBJ2-1
D gene: NA
CDR3 DNA: TGTGCCAGCAGCTTATGGGGAAACTCCTACAATGAGCAGTTCTTC
CDR3 protein: CASSLWGNSYNEQFF

V gene: TRBV6-6
clone size: few
J gene: TRBJ1-1
D gene: NA
CDR3 DNA: TGTGCCAGCAGTTACGGTGGCAGGGAGGCTTTCTTT
CDR3 protein: CASSYGGREAFF

V gene: TRBV7-2
clone size: few
J gene: TRBJ2-1
D gene: TRBD1
CDR3 DNA: TGTGCCAGCAGCCTTGCGGGACAGGGCTCCTACAATGAGCAGTTCTTC
CDR3 protein: CASSLAGQGSYNEQFF

V gene: TRBV7-8
clone size: many
J gene: TRBJ2-5
D gene: NA
CDR3 DNA: TGTGCCAGCAGCTTAGTCCCCCAGACCGGAGGAGAGACCCAGTACTTC
CDR3 protein: CASSLVPQTGGETQYF

V gene: TRBV29-1
clone size: few
J gene: TRBJ2-1
D gene: TRBD2
CDR3 DNA: TGCAGCGTTGCGCGGGAGGCCTACAATGAGCAGTTCTTC
CDR3 protein: CSVAREAYNEQFF

V gene: TRBV6-1
clone size: NA
J gene: TRBJ1-4
D gene: NA
CDR3 DNA: TGTGCCAGCAGGACTTGGGCTCGCAATGAAAAACTGTTTTTT
CDR3 protein: CASRTWARNEKLFF

V gene: TRBV28
clone size: few
J gene: TRBJ1-1
D gene: TRBD1
CDR3 DNA: TGTGCCAGCAGACCGACAGGGCTTCTGAACACTGAAGCTTTCTTT
CDR3 protein: CASRPTGLLNTEAFF

V gene: TRBV12-3/TRBV12-4
clone size: NA
J gene: TRBJ2-3
D gene: NA
CDR3 DNA: TGTGCCAGCAGTAATTATGTGAACACAGATACGCAGTATTTT
CDR3 protein: CASSNYVNTDTQYF

V gene: TRBV7-2
clone size: many
J gene: TRBJ1-6
D gene: NA
CDR3 DNA: TGTGCCAGCAGCTTTTACAGTAATTCACCCCTCCACTTT
CDR3 protein: CASSFYSNSPLHF

V gene: TRBV5-1
clone size: NA
J gene: TRBJ1-1
D gene: NA
CDR3 DNA: TGCGCCAGCAGCTTGGACTCCCAGAACACTGAAGCTTTCTTT
CDR3 protein: CASSLDSQNTEAFF

V gene: TRBV29-1
clone size: few
J gene: TRBJ2-1
D gene: TRBD2
CDR3 DNA: TGCAGCGTTGAAGATAGCGGGAGTAGCAATGAGCAGTTCTTC
CDR3 protein: CSVEDSGSSNEQFF

V gene: TRBV9
clone size: NA
J gene: TRBJ1-2
D gene: TRBD1
CDR3 DNA: TGTGCCAGCAGGGATGACAGGGCTAACTATGGCTACACCTTC
CDR3 protein: CASRDDRANYGYTF

V gene: TRBV20-1
clone size: NA
J gene: TRBJ1-2
D gene: NA
CDR3 DNA: TGCAGTGCTAGACCCCCAATATCAGTCTACACCTTC
CDR3 protein: CSARPPISVYTF

V gene: TRBV7-9
clone size: many
J gene: TRBJ1-1
D gene: TRBD1
CDR3 DNA: TGTGCCAGCAGCTGGGACAGGGGAGCTTTCTTT
CDR3 protein: CASSWDRGAFF

V gene: TRBV23-1
clone size: few
J gene: TRBJ2-7
D gene: TRBD1
CDR3 DNA: TGCGCCAGCAGTCCCCGGGACAGTGGGAGCTACGAGCAGTACTTC
CDR3 protein: CASSPRDSGSYEQYF

V gene: TRBV5-1
clone size: NA
J gene: TRBJ2-1
D gene: NA
CDR3 DNA: TGCGCCAGCAGCCCCGGGGAGCCCCGTTGGCCGAACAATGAGCAGTTCTTC
CDR3 protein: CASSPGEPRWPNNEQFF

V gene: TRBV29-1
clone size: few
J gene: TRBJ1-2
D gene: TRBD1
CDR3 DNA: TGCAGCGCGGGACAGGACTATGGCTACACCTTC
CDR3 protein: CSAGQDYGYTF

V gene: TRBV29-1
clone size: few
J gene: TRBJ2-5
D gene: TRBD2
CDR3 DNA: TGCAGCGTTGATGGGGGACTAGCGGGATTCGGGGAGACCCAGTACTTC
CDR3 protein: CSVDGGLAGFGETQYF

V gene: TRBV6-6
clone size: few
J gene: TRBJ1-2
D gene: TRBD1
CDR3 DNA: TGTGCCAGCAGTTACGGAGGGACAGGGAACTATGGCTACACCTTC
CDR3 protein: CASSYGGTGNYGYTF

V gene: TRBV18
clone size: once
J gene: TRBJ2-1
D gene: NA
CDR3 DNA: TGTGCCAGCTCACGGGGTAATTCCTACAATGAGCAGTTCTTC
CDR3 protein: CASSRGNSYNEQFF

V gene: TRBV2
clone size: NA
J gene: TRBJ2-7
D gene: TRBD2
CDR3 DNA: TGTGCCAGCAGTCCTCGACTAGCAAGCTACGAGCAGTACTTC
CDR3 protein: CASSPRLASYEQYF

V gene: TRBV6-2/TRBV6-3
clone size: few
J gene: TRBJ1-1
D gene: NA
CDR3 DNA: TGTGCCAGCAGTTTCCACAACAGGGACATGAACACTGAAGCTTTCTTT
CDR3 protein: CASSFHNRDMNTEAFF

V gene: TRBV29-1
clone size: many
J gene: TRBJ2-5
D gene: NA
CDR3 DNA: TGCAGCGGAGAACAGGGAGGGGAGACCCAGTACTTC
CDR3 protein: CSGEQGGETQYF

V gene: TRBV5-1
clone size: NA
J gene: TRBJ1-1
D gene: NA
CDR3 DNA: TGCGCCAGCAGCTTGACGGGGAGGGATACTGAAGCTTTCTTT
CDR3 protein: CASSLTGRDTEAFF

V gene: TRBV10-3
clone size: NA
J gene: TRBJ2-7
D gene: NA
CDR3 DNA: TGTGCCATCAGGAAGGAGGGGATCTCCTACGAGCAGTACTTC
CDR3 protein: CAIRKEGISYEQYF

V gene: TRBV20-1
clone size: NA
J gene: TRBJ2-3
D gene: TRBD2
CDR3 DNA: TGCAGCCCCGCCGGGACTAGCGCCACAGATACGCAGTATTTT
CDR3 protein: CSPAGTSATDTQYF

V gene: TRBV25-1
clone size: NA
J gene: TRBJ2-1
D gene: TRBD1
CDR3 DNA: TGTGCCAGCAGTGAATTGGGACAGGGGGCGCATGAGCAGTTCTTC
CDR3 protein: CASSELGQGAHEQFF

V gene: TRBV5-6
clone size: few
J gene: TRBJ2-7
D gene: NA
CDR3 DNA: TGTGCCAGCAGCTTGCGGGGGAATTACTACGAGCAGTACTTC
CDR3 protein: CASSLRGNYYEQYF

V gene: TRBV11-2
clone size: few
J gene: TRBJ2-5
D gene: NA
CDR3 DNA: TGTGCCAGCAGCTTAGGTGGGGGGGCGCAAGAGACCCAGTACTTC
CDR3 protein: CASSLGGGAQETQYF

V gene: TRBV5-1
clone size: few
J gene: TRBJ1-5
D gene: NA
CDR3 DNA: TGCGCCAGCAGCTTGGGGGACTGGACGGACTCTTATCAGCCCCAGCATTTT
CDR3 protein: CASSLGDWTDSYQPQHF

V gene: TRBV11-2
clone size: NA
J gene: TRBJ1-6
D gene: NA
CDR3 DNA: TGTGCCAGCAGCTTCAACTCTAATAATTCACCCCTCCACTTT
CDR3 protein: CASSFNSNNSPLHF

V gene: TRBV5-1
clone size: few
J gene: TRBJ2-7
D gene: NA
CDR3 DNA: TGCGCCAGCAGCTTTAACCCGAAGGACTCAACTCCCAACGAGCAGTACTTC
CDR3 protein: CASSFNPKDSTPNEQYF

V gene: TRBV12-3/TRBV12-4
clone size: few
J gene: TRBJ2-5
D gene: TRBD1
CDR3 DNA: TGTGCCAGCAGACTAACAGGGGGGAACCAAGAGACCCAGTACTTC
CDR3 protein: CASRLTGGNQETQYF

V gene: TRBV9
clone size: NA
J gene: TRBJ1-1
D gene: NA
CDR3 DNA: TGTGCCAGCAGCGTACAACGGAACACTGAAGCTTTCTTT
CDR3 protein: CASSVQRNTEAFF

V gene: TRBV29-1
clone size: many
J gene: TRBJ2-1
D gene: NA
CDR3 DNA: TGCAGCGTTATGGGCAGGGGCAATGAGCAGTTCTTC
CDR3 protein: CSVMGRGNEQFF

V gene: TRBV20-1
clone size: few
J gene: TRBJ2-6
D gene: NA
CDR3 DNA: TGCAGTGCTAGAGATCTGTCAGGGTCCGGGGCCAACGTCCTGACTTTC
CDR3 protein: CSARDLSGSGANVLTF

V gene: TRBV5-1
clone size: few
J gene: TRBJ2-5
D gene: TRBD2
CDR3 DNA: TGCGCCAGCAGGGGGACTAGCGGGGAAGAGACCCAGTACTTC
CDR3 protein: CASRGTSGEETQYF

V gene: TRBV28
clone size: many
J gene: TRBJ2-4
D gene: NA
CDR3 DNA: TGTGCCAGCAGTTCCCCGACAGATCTAGCCAAAAACATTCAGTACTTC
CDR3 protein: CASSSPTDLAKNIQYF

V gene: TRBV7-9
clone size: many
J gene: TRBJ2-1
D gene: NA
CDR3 DNA: TGTGCCAGCAGCTCGTGGCAAAACAATGAGCAGTTCTTC
CDR3 protein: CASSSWQNNEQFF

V gene: TRBV7-2
clone size: many
J gene: TRBJ2-7
D gene: NA
CDR3 DNA: TGTGCCAGCAGCTTACCCGGGCTAGCTTCCTACGAGCAGTACTTC
CDR3 protein: CASSLPGLASYEQYF

V gene: TRBV29-1
clone size: few
J gene: TRBJ2-2
D gene: NA
CDR3 DNA: TGCAGCGTTGAGCGGGGAGGCGGGGAGCTGTTTTTT
CDR3 protein: CSVERGGGELFF

V gene: TRBV2
clone size: NA
J gene: TRBJ2-3
D gene: NA
CDR3 DNA: TGTGCCAGCAGTCCAACCCCCCCAGATACGCAGTATTTT
CDR3 protein: CASSPTPPDTQYF

V gene: TRBV27
clone size: many
J gene: TRBJ1-6
D gene: TRBD1
CDR3 DNA: TGTGCCAGCAGGCGGACAGGAGACGGAGGTTCACCCCTCCACTTT
CDR3 protein: CASRRTGDGGSPLHF

V gene: TRBV20-1
clone size: NA
J gene: TRBJ1-1
D gene: NA
CDR3 DNA: TGCAGTGCAATACCCACAGGGCCCAGGGGCACTGAAGCTTTCTTT
CDR3 protein: CSAIPTGPRGTEAFF

V gene: TRBV7-3
clone size: NA
J gene: TRBJ2-2
D gene: TRBD2
CDR3 DNA: TGTGCCAGCAGCTTAGGCGGGAGCGGCACCGGGGAGCTGTTTTTT
CDR3 protein: CASSLGGSGTGELFF

V gene: TRBV6-5
clone size: once
J gene: TRBJ1-2
D gene: NA
CDR3 DNA: TGTGCCAGCAGGCGCCAGGGGAACTATGGCTACACCTTC
CDR3 protein: CASRRQGNYGYTF

V gene: TRBV29-1
clone size: NA
J gene: TRBJ2-1
D gene: NA
CDR3 DNA: TGCAGCGCCGGCCTTCCGGGCCGCAATGAGCAGTTCTTC
CDR3 protein: CSAGLPGRNEQFF

V gene: TRBV7-3
clone size: few
J gene: TRBJ2-3
D gene: TRBD2
CDR3 DNA: TGTGCCAGCAGCTTAAGCGGGAGGGGAGATACGCAGTATTTT
CDR3 protein: CASSLSGRGDTQYF

V gene: TRBV5-1
clone size: NA
J gene: TRBJ2-5
D gene: TRBD2
CDR3 DNA: TGCGCCAGCAGCTCCCGGACTAGCGGGTACCAAGAGACCCAGTACTTC
CDR3 protein: CASSSRTSGYQETQYF

V gene: TRBV4-2
clone size: few
J gene: TRBJ2-1
D gene: NA
CDR3 DNA: TGTGCCAGCAGCCAAGAGATGAACGTCAATGAGCAGTTCTTC
CDR3 protein: CASSQEMNVNEQFF

V gene: TRBV28
clone size: few
J gene: TRBJ2-1
D gene: NA
CDR3 DNA: TGTGCCAGCGGGCGTCCAAGCCACAATGAGCAGTTCTTC
CDR3 protein: CASGRPSHNEQFF

V gene: TRBV18
clone size: few
J gene: TRBJ1-5
D gene: NA
CDR3 DNA: TGTGCCAGCTCACCACCGCCCAGTGGGGCGCCCCAGCATTTT
CDR3 protein: CASSPPPSGAPQHF

V gene: TRBV20-1
clone size: few
J gene: TRBJ2-7
D gene: TRBD2
CDR3 DNA: TGCAGTGCTAGAGATGAGCGGGGGGCGGGTGAGCAGTACTTC
CDR3 protein: CSARDERGAGEQYF

V gene: TRBV19
clone size: few
J gene: TRBJ1-1
D gene: NA
CDR3 DNA: TGTGCCAGTGGGTCCCCGGGGAACACTGAAGCTTTCTTT
CDR3 protein: CASGSPGNTEAFF

V gene: TRBV2
clone size: NA
J gene: TRBJ1-6
D gene: TRBD1
CDR3 DNA: TGTGCCAGCAGAGCAAGGACAGGTGGGGATTCACCCCTCCACTTT
CDR3 protein: CASRARTGGDSPLHF

V gene: TRBV15
clone size: NA
J gene: TRBJ2-1
D gene: NA
CDR3 DNA: TGTGCCACCAGCAGAGATGCGTCGAATGAGCAGTTCTTC
CDR3 protein: CATSRDASNEQFF

V gene: TRBV20-1
clone size: many
J gene: TRBJ2-3
D gene: NA
CDR3 DNA: TGCAGTGCTAGTTGGACAGATACGCAGTATTTT
CDR3 protein: CSASWTDTQYF

V gene: TRBV4-1
clone size: NA
J gene: TRBJ1-4
D gene: NA
CDR3 DNA: TGCGCCAGCAGCCAAGAGTGGAGCCGCGGTGAAAAACTGTTTTTT
CDR3 protein: CASSQEWSRGEKLFF